One and the same sample provided the 21 T cell receptor beta chains below, sequenced in a study of blood T cells in healthy people across ages (dated by TCRdb to 2015 to 2017). Library generation was performed with 5' RACE. Sequencer: Illumina HiSeq 2500. A second PCR of about 6 to 11 cycles was run with a J-beta primer mix and a sample-barcoded 5' primer. TCRdb ran its own pipeline on the public reads, namely fastp trimming at Q25 and MiXCR clone calling, and kept in-frame beta chains. All rows with the same CDR3 protein become a single entry with the most common DNA and genes. The sample records 850,000 to 1,000,000 distinct CDR3 sequences, under 50% of which are singletons. Clones ranked in the top ten supply around an eighth of the sample. Material for sequencing was blood. The receptors come from a man aged 25-40 years in good health.

The V and J genes are TRBV7-9 and TRBJ2-7; possibly TRBD2 for D (5 bases). The CDR3 spans 13 residues. Germline V lookup: CDR1 SEHNR, CDR2 FQNEAQ (reference sequence). The V end lost 2 bases, the J end lost 5 bases, and 10 bases lay between the germline ends. The CDR3 loop reads CASSLRGSDEQYF. The CDR3 DNA reads as TGTGCCAGCAGCTTACGGGGATCGGACGAGCAGTACTTC.

This chain uses TRBV6-1 with TRBJ1-2; D gene unclear. The CDR3 extends over 13 amino acids. Germline CDR1 MNHNS, CDR2 SASEGT. V shed 4 bases and J shed 2 bases, with 8 bases lying between them. The CDR3 loop is CASSVETNYGYTF. In DNA form, the CDR3 reads TGTGCCAGCAGTGTCGAGACAAACTATGGCTACACCTTC.

The chain has TRBV5-1 and TRBJ1-1; D is unresolved. Trimming pared 4 bases from V and 1 base from J, leaving 14 bases between. This CDR3 spans 15 amino acids. The germline V gene has CDR1 SGHRS and CDR2 YFSETQ. CDR3 in amino acids: CASSGLQMGNTEAFF. CDR3 sequence (DNA): TGCGCCAGCAGCGGACTACAAATGGGGAACACTGAAGCTTTCTTT.

There are a few counts of this clonotype. The chain joins TRBV2 to TRBJ1-5; D is undetermined. The CDR3 is 13 residues long. Trimming took 6 bases from V and 3 from J, leaving 9 bases between them. Looked up from germline, CDR1 is SNHLY and CDR2 is FYNNEI. The CDR3 sequence is CASRKSYNQPQHF. CDR3 in DNA: TGTGCCAGCAGAAAGAGTTACAATCAGCCCCAGCATTTT.

Concerning this clonotype itself: A read error is possible here, since a much larger clone lies one base away. CDR3: CASSLGLAGGTETQYF. The DNA of the CDR3 is TGTGCCAGCAGCCTGGGACTAGCGGGGGGGACAGAGACGCAGTATTTT. The rearrangement uses TRBV5-4 and TRBJ2-3, with 16 positions matching TRBD2. From germline, CDR1 is SGHNT and CDR2 YYREEE (reference sequence). CDR3 size: 16 residues.

The CDR3 DNA follows: TGTGCCAGCAGAGGGACAAGCCCGGGCTATGGCTACACCTTC. This encodes CASRGTSPGYGYTF. The chain links TRBV6-1 to TRBJ1-2; D is perhaps TRBD1 (6 bases). In germline, CDR1 is MNHNS, CDR2 SASEGT. Trimming took off 6 bases at V and 4 bases at J, with 15 bases between the two ends. The CDR3 has 14 amino acids.

The sample holds many counts of this clonotype. The chain links TRBV12-3 or TRBV12-4 to TRBJ2-1, with 10 positions matching TRBD2. The CDR3 is made up of 15 amino acids. V dropped 6 bases and J dropped 7; count of bases not matched to a gene: 9. The CDR3 is CASRQSGGASNEQFF. The CDR3 DNA follows: TGTGCCAGCAGACAAAGCGGGGGGGCTTCAAATGAGCAGTTCTTC.

The chain uses TRBV4-1 and TRBJ1-6; D may be TRBD1 (6 bases). CDR1 is MGHRA, CDR2 YSYEKL, per germline. The CDR3 spans 16 residues. V lost 3 bases and J 7 bases, leaving 16 bases between the germline ends. The chain's CDR3 is CASSQATGHYNSPLHF. The CDR3 DNA reads as TGCGCCAGCAGCCAGGCGACGGGACACTACAATTCACCCCTCCACTTT.

This chain's CDR3 is CASSPIRGTGTEAFF. The CDR3 bases are TGTGCCAGCAGCCCCATCAGGGGGACAGGCACTGAAGCTTTCTTT. The chain links TRBV7-9 to TRBJ1-1, with TRBD1 matching over 8 bases. Losses at the gene ends were 5 bases for V and 4 bases for J; bases not matched to a gene: 9. Germline CDR1 and CDR2: SEHNR and FQNEAQ (reference sequence). The CDR3 contains 15 residues. Filled out from reference TRBV7-9 and TRBJ1-1, the complete variable domain reads DTGVSQNPRHKITKRGQNVTFRCDPISEHNRLYWYRQTLGQGPEFLTYFQNEAQLEKSRLLSDRFSAERPKGSFSTLEIQRTEQGDSAMYLCASSPIRGTGTEAFFGQGTRLTVV.

This clonotype has a handful of counts. The chain links TRBV20-1 to TRBJ2-7; the D is unclear. Germline CDR1 reads DFQATT; CDR2 reads SNEGSKA (reference sequence). V was shortened by 6 bases and J by 3 bases, with 15 bases between the two germline ends. CDR3 size: 13 residues. DNA of the CDR3: TGCAGTGCGAACGGAGCGACGAACTACGAGCAGTACTTC. Encoded protein: CSANGATNYEQYF.

About this clonotype: The junction differs from germline at one of its ends, possibly a read error. The chain carries TRBV11-2 and TRBJ2-5; D remains ambiguous. Per the germline V gene, CDR1 is SGHAT and CDR2 is FQNNGV. CDR3 length: 13 residues. The CDR3: CASSLERQETQYF. The CDR3 DNA sequence: TGTGCCAGCAGTTTAGAGAGACAAGAGACCCAGTACTTC.

This clonotype was seen only a few times. J is TRBJ1-2 and V is TRBV7-2, with D possibly being TRBD1 (6 bases). Germline V gene sequence: CDR1 SGHTA, CDR2 FQGNSA. This CDR3 contains 13 residues. Trimming took 6 bases from V and 6 from J, leaving 14 bases between them. The CDR3 DNA reads as TGTGCCAGCAGTTCCAGGACAGACCATGGCTACACCTTC. Protein product: CASSSRTDHGYTF.

This clonotype has more than one count but fewer than ten. The chain carries TRBV10-2 and TRBJ1-2; tentative D call: TRBD1 (6 bases). Germline-derived CDR1 and CDR2 are WSHSY and SAAADI. This CDR3 comprises 14 residues. The V end was cut by 5 bases, the J end by 8 bases, with 18 bases between. The CDR3 spells CASSPRGASKGYTF. Here the CDR3 DNA reads TGCGCCAGCAGTCCCCGGGGGGCGTCTAAAGGCTACACCTTC.

The CDR3 bases are TGCGCCGGGGGGACAGGGGATCAGCCCCAGCATTTT. It codes for CAGGTGDQPQHF. The V call is TRBV5-1, the J call TRBJ1-5; 10 bases map to TRBD1. Germline CDR1 and CDR2: SGHRS and YFSETQ. The CDR3 spans 12 residues. Losses at the gene ends were 10 bases for V and 5 bases for J; bases not matched to a gene: 3.

The rearrangement uses TRBV3-1 and TRBJ2-7, with TRBD1 matching over 9 bases. Per germline, CDR1 LGHDT and CDR2 YNNKEL (reference sequence). The CDR3 covers 17 residues. With 5 bases clipped from V and 2 bases from J, the junction kept 13 bases outside the gene matches. For the CDR3, the DNA is TGTGCCAGCAGCTTACAAAGCCCGGGACAGGGTCCCTACGAGCAGTACTTC. Its translation is CASSLQSPGQGPYEQYF.

In this sample, this clonotype turned up a few times. The rearrangement joins TRBV27 to TRBJ2-7; the D is unclear. This CDR3 region has 13 residues. Trimming took 6 bases from V and 2 from J, leaving 11 bases between them. Germline V gene sequence: CDR1 MNHEY, CDR2 SMNVEV (reference sequence). The DNA for the CDR3 is TGTGCCAGCAGGAAGGCATACCCCTACGAGCAGTACTTC. Translating gives CASRKAYPYEQYF.

This clonotype was detected a few times. The V and J genes are TRBV9 and TRBJ1-5; D is unclear. V was shortened by 0 bases and J by 6 bases, with 7 bases between the two germline ends. The germline gives CDR1 SGDLS, CDR2 YYNGEE. This CDR3 has 13 amino acids. DNA of the CDR3: TGTGCCAGCAGCGTAGCTTCTAGTCAGCCCCAGCATTTT. Amino acid sequence: CASSVASSQPQHF.

About this clonotype itself: This may be a read error, as it is one base from a much larger clone. This chain uses TRBV7-9 with TRBJ2-1; 7 nucleotides line up with TRBD2. Per the germline V gene, CDR1 is SEHNR and CDR2 is FQNEAQ (reference sequence). The CDR3 contains 14 residues. The CDR3 here is CASSLVEGGNGQFF. The CDR3 DNA is TGTGCCAGCAGCTTAGTGGAGGGAGGGAATGGGCAGTTCTTC.

About this clonotype itself: A junction boundary mismatches the germline segment, possibly from a read error. CDR3 sequence (DNA): TGTGCCATCAGCCAAGGCAGGGACTCACCCCTCCACTTT. This sequence encodes CAISQGRDSPLHF. The chain carries TRBV3-1 and TRBJ1-6; D may be TRBD1 (5 bases). Germline loops: CDR1 LGHDT, CDR2 YNNKEL (reference sequence). CDR3 length equals 13 residues.

The CDR3: CASSLGQGKGEAFF. The CDR3 DNA reads as TGCGCCAGCAGCTTGGGGCAGGGGAAGGGTGAAGCTTTCTTT. The chain combines TRBV5-1 with TRBJ1-1, with D perhaps matching TRBD1 (6 bases). CDR1 is SGHRS, CDR2 YFSETQ, per germline. With 0 bases removed from V and 7 bases from J, the gap between germline ends came to 13 bases. The CDR3 covers 14 residues.

This sequence joins TRBV6-5 and TRBJ1-3, with TRBD1 as a possible D gene (5 bases). CDR3 size: 15 residues. Trimming took off 7 bases at V and 0 bases at J, with 13 bases between the two ends. Germline CDR1 is MNHEY and CDR2 is SVGAGI. CDR3 in DNA: TGTGCCAGCACCTACTCCGGGGGCTCTGGAAACACCATATATTTT. Translated, it gives CASTYSGGSGNTIYF.